The present TCR beta chain was sequenced within a study of CD8 T cells in Susac syndrome. About the research overall: Patients with Susac syndrome were therapy-naive, on corticosteroids, or on intravenous immunoglobulin alone at the time that blood was drawn.

The CDR3 sequence is 14 residues long. V lost 4 bases and J 2 bases, leaving 11 bases between the germline ends. Germline-derived CDR1 and CDR2 are SQVTM and ANQGSEA. Random hexamers served to reverse transcribe about 0.5 to 1 ug RNA. Coverage of TCR beta CDR3 amplification by immunoSEQ multiplex PCR extended to 54 Vbeta and 13 Jbeta. TCRdb used MiXCR to reprocess the immunoSEQ multiplex PCR reads, holding one entry per CDR3 protein. The sample has more than 150,000 distinct CDR3 sequences, 85% to 95% seen once; the top ten hold roughly 0.16%. While CD8+ and CD4+ T cells were isolated negatively, TEMRA cells were enriched by FACS.

The origin of this receptor is a human donor with Susac syndrome. The rearrangement uses TRBV29-1 and TRBJ2-2; perhaps TRBD1 as D (6 bases). The sequencing input was CD4+ T cells from PBMCs. DNA of the CDR3: TGCAGCGTTGTAGTGGGACATAACACCGGGGAGCTGTTTTTT. This codes for CSVVVGHNTGELFF.